These 9 T cell receptor beta chains were sequenced from one sample in a study of cytotoxic CD8 clonotypes in ibrutinib-treated CLL. Using immunoSEQ multiplex PCR, the repertoire was profiled, and TCRdb retains in-frame clones only, with some absent. This table has 250,000 to 350,000 clones, around 77% appearing once. This sample comprised PBMCs, obtained at disease progression, from a patient treated with ibrutinib. The receptors were sampled from a human donor with chronic lymphocytic leukemia.

This clone was counted at least ten times. The chain joins TRBV5-1 to TRBJ2-1; 10 nucleotides match TRBD2. The CDR3 extends over 15 amino acids. V trimming: 2 bases; J trimming: 5 bases; junction bases outside the gene matches: 4. Looked up from germline, CDR1 is SGHRS and CDR2 is YFSETQ. CDR3 amino acids: CASSLLAGIDNEQFF. The CDR3 bases are TGCGCCAGCAGCTTACTAGCGGGGATAGACAATGAGCAGTTCTTC.

The V and J genes are TRBV27 and TRBJ2-7; 13 bases align to TRBD2. This CDR3 spans 16 amino acids. The V and J ends lost 0 bases and 4 bases, in that order; junction bases with no gene match: 3. Germline assignment: CDR1 MNHEY and CDR2 SMNVEV (reference sequence). The CDR3 here is CASSLSGTSGIYEQYF. DNA for the CDR3: TGTGCCAGCAGTTTATCAGGGACTAGCGGGATTTACGAGCAGTACTTC.

V usage is TRBV28 and J usage is TRBJ2-1; TRBD2 matches at 13 bases. Germline V gives CDR1 MDHEN, CDR2 SYDVKM. This CDR3 has 14 amino acids. V lost 5 bases to trimming and J lost 10 bases; unmatched junction nucleotides: 5. DNA for the CDR3: TGTGCCAGCAGTCCGGGACTAGCGGGGTGGGAGCAGTTCTTC. Translation gives CASSPGLAGWEQFF.

The rearrangement uses TRBV9 and TRBJ2-2; 8 bases map to TRBD2. This CDR3 contains 15 residues. J was trimmed by 5 bases and V by 4 bases; bases with no gene match: 7. Germline CDR1 and CDR2: SGDLS and YYNGEE. For the CDR3, the DNA is TGTGCCAGCAGCCCAGCGGGAGCATGGACCGGGGAGCTGTTTTTT. This translates into CASSPAGAWTGELFF.

This chain uses TRBV19 with TRBJ1-1; the D is unclear. Germline V CDR1 and CDR2: LNHDA, SQIVND (reference sequence). CDR3 length equals 15 residues. V was clipped by 1 base and J by 4 bases, with 13 bases between them. The CDR3 loop is CASSIGGFGGTEAFF. The CDR3, as DNA: TGTGCCAGTAGTATAGGAGGGTTTGGCGGCACTGAAGCTTTCTTT.

CDR3 loop: CASSYEGWGRRGRYTF. The CDR3 DNA reads as TGTGCCAGCAGTTACGAAGGGTGGGGGCGCCGGGGTCGCTACACCTTC. The chain recombines TRBV6-5 with TRBJ1-2, with D tentatively TRBD1 (6 bases). Trimming stripped 2 bases from V and 9 bases from J, with 22 bases between. In germline, CDR1 is MNHEY, CDR2 SVGAGI. The CDR3 sequence is 16 residues long.

CDR3 sequence: CASSFSRSSYEQYF. The DNA for the CDR3 is TGCGCCAGCAGCTTTTCCAGGAGCTCCTACGAGCAGTACTTC. The V and J genes are TRBV5-1 and TRBJ2-7; D is ambiguous. Germline V gene lookup returns CDR1 SGHRS and CDR2 YFSETQ. The CDR3 length is 14 residues. Trimming shortened V by 2 bases and J by 0 bases, and 9 bases separated the two germline ends.

CDR3 sequence (DNA): TGTGCCAGTAGTATAAGGGGTCCAAATCATGGCTACACCTTC. Its translation: CASSIRGPNHGYTF. V gene TRBV19 combines with J gene TRBJ1-2, with a possible D match to TRBD1 (5 bases). Trimming cost V 2 bases and J 6 bases, with 13 bases left between them. Per the germline V gene, CDR1 is LNHDA and CDR2 is SQIVND (reference sequence). This CDR3 comprises 14 residues.

This clone has only one observation. The J gene is TRBJ2-2, the V gene TRBV9; 11 positions match TRBD1. The germline gives CDR1 SGDLS, CDR2 YYNGEE. V gave up 2 bases and J gave up 5 bases; unmatched junction bases: 8. This CDR3 has 17 residues. Here the CDR3 DNA reads TGTGCCAGCAGCGTCGCCGGACAGGGGGCAGGAACCGGGGAGCTGTTTTTT. It yields the protein CASSVAGQGAGTGELFF.